This T cell receptor (beta chain) was recovered during a study of vaccination and CD4 T cells after COVID-19. Study context: The cells were exposed to overlapping spike peptides originating from SARS-CoV-2, HCoV-NL63, HCoV-OC43 and HCoV-229E for stimulation. Control cultures were given a CEFX pool, an HIV-1 Nef pool, or no peptide.

This clonotype turned up a few times. Its antigen is as yet unknown. Sequenced with the Oncomine TCR Beta short-read assay was DNA taken from cultured CD4+ T cells. Each CDR3 protein is one row after TCRdb ran MiXCR on the PCR reads. The sample carries 15,000 to 20,000 distinct CDR3 sequences, more than 50% recorded once. Sample treatment: 10-day PBMC culture with coronavirus spike peptide pools or control peptides (ViraFEST assay). The clonotype was recovered from a human donor who had recovered from COVID-19. The sample was CD4+ T cells from blood, cultured in vitro.

CDR3 amino acids: CATSGGATEKLFF. The CDR3 DNA reads as TGTGCCACCAGTGGGGGGGCTACTGAAAAACTGTTTTTT. The V and J genes are TRBV24-1 and TRBJ1-4, with D perhaps matching TRBD1 (6 bases). The germline CDR1 and CDR2 sequences are KGHDR and SFDVKD. The CDR3 sequence is 13 residues long. The germline V and J ends were trimmed by 5 bases and 7 bases, with 10 bases remaining between them.